This TCR beta chain stems from a study of post-analysis software for immune sequencing data. Study-wide results and limits: Same-batch preparations were strongly co-clustered by F measure.

Details on this clonotype: The antigen is unknown.

Included in the TCR beta cDNA libraries were unique molecular identifiers. T cells numbering about 0.85 to 11 million gave rise to roughly 0.5 million cDNA molecules. TCRdb used MiXCR to reprocess the PCR reads, holding one entry per CDR3 protein. Among under 650,000 distinct CDR3 sequences listed, 44% were seen once. This clonotype originated in a girl aged 5-17 years with multiple sclerosis. The sequencing sample was made of blood.

CDR3 protein: CASSLSGTGGQETQYF. DNA for the CDR3: TGCGCCAGCAGCTTATCCGGGACAGGGGGCCAAGAGACCCAGTACTTC. The rearrangement links TRBV5-1 to TRBJ2-5; 11 bases are a match to TRBD1. This CDR3 region has 16 residues. Germline V gene sequence: CDR1 SGHRS, CDR2 YFSETQ. Trimming at V came to 2 bases and at J to 1 base, leaving 4 bases not matched to a gene.